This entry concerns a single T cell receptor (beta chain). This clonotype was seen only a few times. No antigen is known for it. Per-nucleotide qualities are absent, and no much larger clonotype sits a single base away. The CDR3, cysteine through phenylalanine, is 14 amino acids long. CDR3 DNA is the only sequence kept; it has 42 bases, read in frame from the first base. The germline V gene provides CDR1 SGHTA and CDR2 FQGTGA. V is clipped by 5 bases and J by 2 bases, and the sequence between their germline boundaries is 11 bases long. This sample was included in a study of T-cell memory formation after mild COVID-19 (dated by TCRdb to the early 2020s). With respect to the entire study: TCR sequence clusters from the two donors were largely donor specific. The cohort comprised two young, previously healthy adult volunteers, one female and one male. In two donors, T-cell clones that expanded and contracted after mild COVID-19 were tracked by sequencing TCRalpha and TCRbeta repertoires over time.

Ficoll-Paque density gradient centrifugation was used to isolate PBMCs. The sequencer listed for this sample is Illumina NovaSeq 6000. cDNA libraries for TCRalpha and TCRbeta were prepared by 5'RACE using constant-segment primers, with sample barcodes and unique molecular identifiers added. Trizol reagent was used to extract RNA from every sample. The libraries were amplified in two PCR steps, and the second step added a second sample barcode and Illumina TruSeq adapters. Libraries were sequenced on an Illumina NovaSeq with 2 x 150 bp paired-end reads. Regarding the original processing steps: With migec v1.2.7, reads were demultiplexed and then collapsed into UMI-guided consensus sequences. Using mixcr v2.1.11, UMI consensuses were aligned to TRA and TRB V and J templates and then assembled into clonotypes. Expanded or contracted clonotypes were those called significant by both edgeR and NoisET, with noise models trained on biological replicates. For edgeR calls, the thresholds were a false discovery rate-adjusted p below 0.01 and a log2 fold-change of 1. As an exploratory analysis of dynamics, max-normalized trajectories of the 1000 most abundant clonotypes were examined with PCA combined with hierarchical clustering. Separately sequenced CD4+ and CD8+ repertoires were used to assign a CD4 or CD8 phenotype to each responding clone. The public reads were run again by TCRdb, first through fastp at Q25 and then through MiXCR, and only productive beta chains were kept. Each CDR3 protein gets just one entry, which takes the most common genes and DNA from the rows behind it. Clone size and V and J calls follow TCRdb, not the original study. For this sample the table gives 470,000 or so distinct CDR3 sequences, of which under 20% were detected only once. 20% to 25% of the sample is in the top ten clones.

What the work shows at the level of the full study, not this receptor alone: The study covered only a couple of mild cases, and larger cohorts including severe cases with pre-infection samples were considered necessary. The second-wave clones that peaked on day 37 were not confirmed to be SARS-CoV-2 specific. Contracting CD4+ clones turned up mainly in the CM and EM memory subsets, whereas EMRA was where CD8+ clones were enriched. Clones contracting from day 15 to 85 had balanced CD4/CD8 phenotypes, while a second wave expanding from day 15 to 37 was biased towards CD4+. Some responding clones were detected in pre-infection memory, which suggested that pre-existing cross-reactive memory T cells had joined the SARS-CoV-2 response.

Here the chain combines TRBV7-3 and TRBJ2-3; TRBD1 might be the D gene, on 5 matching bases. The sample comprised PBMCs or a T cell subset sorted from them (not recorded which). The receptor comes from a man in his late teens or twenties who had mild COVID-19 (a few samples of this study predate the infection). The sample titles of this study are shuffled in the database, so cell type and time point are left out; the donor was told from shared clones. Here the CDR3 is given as CASSADSNTDTQYF. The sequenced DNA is TGTGCCAGCAGCGCCGACAGTAACACAGATACGCAGTATTTT.